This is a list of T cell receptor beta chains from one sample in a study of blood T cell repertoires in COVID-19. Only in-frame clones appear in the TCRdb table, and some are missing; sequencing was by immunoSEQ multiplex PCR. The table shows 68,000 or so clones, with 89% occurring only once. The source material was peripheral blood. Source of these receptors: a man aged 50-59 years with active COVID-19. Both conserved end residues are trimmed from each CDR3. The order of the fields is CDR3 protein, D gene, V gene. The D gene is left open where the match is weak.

CDR3: ASSPNDRGGYGYT; D: TRBD1; V: TRBV18
CDR3: ASSEGQGANYGYT; D: TRBD1; V: TRBV6-1
CDR3: ASSHLASPETQY; D: -; V: TRBV4-1
CDR3: ASSLGVRQDEKLF; D: -; V: TRBV7-2
CDR3: AWSRQAEQPQH; D: -; V: TRBV30
CDR3: ASSLGQVYGYT; D: TRBD1; V: TRBV7-2
CDR3: ASRGHNEKLF; D: -; V: TRBV12-3/TRBV12-4
CDR3: ASSEAPRQDEAF; D: -; V: TRBV2
CDR3: ASSYPGQNEAF; D: -; V: TRBV5-4
CDR3: AWRGAGTGYGYT; D: TRBD1; V: TRBV30
CDR3: SASSGGQETQY; D: -; V: TRBV20-1
CDR3: ASSRGADREFSEAF; D: TRBD1; V: TRBV19
CDR3: ASSIRETQY; D: -; V: TRBV19
CDR3: ASSLRGRETQY; D: -; V: TRBV7-7
CDR3: ASSPDAGGGDTQY; D: TRBD2; V: TRBV2
CDR3: ASGYASGGGHNEQF; D: TRBD2; V: TRBV3-1/TRBV3-2
CDR3: ASKADSSSGNTIY; D: -; V: TRBV19
CDR3: ASSPGEGQPQH; D: -; V: TRBV6-5
CDR3: ASSGLLIHEQY; D: -; V: TRBV10-2
CDR3: SVRDSNQPQH; D: -; V: TRBV29-1
CDR3: ASSQTDTTNEKLF; D: -; V: TRBV19
CDR3: ASSEVRGYEQY; D: -; V: TRBV6-1
CDR3: ASSARDSWETQY; D: -; V: TRBV5-1
CDR3: SVASGTGGLTQY; D: TRBD1; V: TRBV29-1
CDR3: ASGDRTSGVSQY; D: TRBD2; V: TRBV7-9
CDR3: ASGLGASGNTIY; D: -; V: TRBV12-5
CDR3: ASSHQRRVFSYEQY; D: -; V: TRBV6-4
CDR3: ASRQAGANYNEQF; D: TRBD2; V: TRBV25-1
CDR3: ASSSFSGQQETQY; D: -; V: TRBV19
CDR3: ASSASQGADIQY; D: TRBD1; V: TRBV9
CDR3: ASSYAGFGNQPQH; D: -; V: TRBV6-5
CDR3: ASSFPGVGNTIY; D: -; V: TRBV5-6
CDR3: ASSQGLAGGQETQY; D: TRBD2; V: TRBV5-1
CDR3: ASSRVRDEKLF; D: -; V: TRBV6-5
CDR3: ATSTSGASDTQY; D: TRBD2; V: TRBV10-2
CDR3: ASSTGRGGQWNEQF; D: TRBD2; V: TRBV7-9
CDR3: ASSFRDRVFVSTDTQY; D: TRBD1; V: TRBV2
CDR3: ASSSQGNSNQPQH; D: -; V: TRBV5-6
CDR3: ASSERVISTDTQY; D: -; V: TRBV19
CDR3: ASSPGTGGNSPLH; D: TRBD1; V: TRBV5-1
CDR3: ASSLGTGGNTIY; D: TRBD1; V: TRBV5-1
CDR3: ASSDATRGGPETQY; D: -; V: TRBV5-4
CDR3: ASSLQGGPQH; D: TRBD1; V: TRBV27
CDR3: ASTPTSADNSPLH; D: -; V: TRBV9
CDR3: ASNLVPGQGLGETQY; D: TRBD1; V: TRBV5-1
CDR3: ASSLTGTGGRYGYT; D: TRBD1; V: TRBV6-5
CDR3: ASLSQGGGYT; D: -; V: TRBV19